This T cell receptor beta chain comes out of a study of PD-L1 blockade in urothelial cancer. Per the germline V gene, CDR1 is MNHNY and CDR2 is SVGAGI (reference sequence). The CDR3 sequence is 14 residues long. Losses at the gene ends were 11 bases for V and 3 bases for J; bases not matched to a gene: 11. TCRdb keeps only in-frame clones here, not all; method: immunoSEQ multiplex PCR. Among some 52,000 clones, 60% to 80% were seen once, and the ten largest hold around 3.4%. The sequencing used PBMCs, collected around atezolizumab (anti-PD-L1) treatment. The chain is built from TRBV6-6 and TRBJ2-7, with 9 bases identical to TRBD2. This sequence originates from a man between 65 and 85 years old with urothelial cancer. The CDR3 DNA sequence: TGTGCCTCCCGAAGGAGACTAGCGGACTACGAGCAGTACTTC. Its protein is CASRRRLADYEQYF.